This T cell receptor (beta chain) was found in a study of CD8 T cells in Susac syndrome. Stable or active relapsing-remitting multiple sclerosis, untreated and meeting revised McDonald criteria, defined the controls. Purification of the CD8+ and CD4+ T cells relied on negative isolation, and TEMRA cells underwent FACS enrichment. CDR1 and CDR2 from the germline V gene are DFQATT and SNEGSKA (reference sequence). CDR3 size: 16 residues. After removal of 0 bases from V and 3 bases from J, the junction contained 11 bases not matched to a gene. Reverse transcription used about 0.45 to 1 ug RNA and random hexamers. Multiplex PCR with immunoSEQ amplified the TCR beta CDR3 across 54 Vbeta and 13 Jbeta. Each CDR3 protein is one row after TCRdb ran MiXCR on the immunoSEQ multiplex PCR reads. Of some 150,000 distinct CDR3 sequences in the sample, over 85% were seen once.

This TCR was recovered from a human donor with multiple sclerosis. V and J are TRBV20-1 and TRBJ2-7; 7 bases are shared with TRBD1. Sequencing was carried out using CD8+ T cells from PBMCs. CDR3 protein: CSARDHRQGKNYEQYF. The CDR3 nucleotides read TGCAGTGCTAGAGATCACAGACAGGGAAAGAACTACGAGCAGTACTTC.